These T cell receptor beta chains were read from a single sample in a study of T cell changes during pregnancy in multiple sclerosis. Using immunoSEQ multiplex PCR, the repertoire was profiled, and TCRdb retains in-frame clones only, with some absent. Of about 14,000 clones listed, approximately 80% are singletons. The sequencing here drew on CD8+ T cells from peripheral blood mononuclear cells, taken after pregnancy. The source is a female donor in good health, enrolled as a control in a pregnancy study. Each CDR3 is given with its conserved first and last residue. D genes are given only for firm matches. Expanded clones are given a class, and other clones once, few, many or no size at all.

D gene	V gene	J gene	clone size	CDR3 protein	CDR3 DNA
TRBD1	TRBV9	TRBJ1-1	NA	CASTSSDRGKTEAFF	TGTGCCAGCACCTCATCTGACAGGGGTAAGACTGAAGCTTTCTTT
TRBD1	TRBV19	TRBJ2-7	once	CASSTPRDRGNYEQYF	TGTGCCAGTAGTACCCCCAGGGACAGGGGGAACTACGAGCAGTACTTC
NA	TRBV6-5	TRBJ1-1	NA	CASRNDLGDTEAFF	TGTGCCAGCAGGAACGATCTAGGGGACACTGAAGCTTTCTTT
NA	TRBV4-3	TRBJ2-7	NA	CASSQVLDSAYEQYF	TGCGCCAGCAGCCAAGTCCTGGACAGTGCTTACGAGCAGTACTTC
TRBD2	TRBV9	TRBJ2-1	NA	CASSVVAGGDNEQFF	TGTGCCAGCAGCGTAGTAGCGGGTGGCGACAATGAGCAGTTCTTC
TRBD2	TRBV6-4	TRBJ2-3	NA	CATPEGGTTDTQYF	TGTGCCACCCCCGAGGGAGGGACCACAGATACGCAGTATTTT
TRBD1	TRBV6-6	TRBJ2-1	NA	CASKVRDRVTDEQFF	TGTGCCAGCAAAGTCCGGGACAGGGTGACCGATGAGCAGTTCTTC
NA	TRBV14	TRBJ2-3	NA	CASSRDFRGDTQYF	TGTGCCAGCAGCCGGGACTTTAGGGGAGATACGCAGTATTTT
NA	TRBV19	TRBJ2-1	once	CASSPLRGYNEQFF	TGTGCCAGTAGTCCGCTTCGAGGTTACAATGAGCAGTTCTTC
TRBD1	TRBV4-1	TRBJ2-7	NA	CASSQSGQGVHEQYF	TGCGCCAGCAGCCAGTCGGGACAGGGGGTTCACGAGCAGTACTTC
TRBD1	TRBV7-9	TRBJ1-2	NA	CASSPRGDRANYGYTF	TGTGCCAGCAGCCCACGGGGAGACAGGGCTAACTATGGCTACACCTTC